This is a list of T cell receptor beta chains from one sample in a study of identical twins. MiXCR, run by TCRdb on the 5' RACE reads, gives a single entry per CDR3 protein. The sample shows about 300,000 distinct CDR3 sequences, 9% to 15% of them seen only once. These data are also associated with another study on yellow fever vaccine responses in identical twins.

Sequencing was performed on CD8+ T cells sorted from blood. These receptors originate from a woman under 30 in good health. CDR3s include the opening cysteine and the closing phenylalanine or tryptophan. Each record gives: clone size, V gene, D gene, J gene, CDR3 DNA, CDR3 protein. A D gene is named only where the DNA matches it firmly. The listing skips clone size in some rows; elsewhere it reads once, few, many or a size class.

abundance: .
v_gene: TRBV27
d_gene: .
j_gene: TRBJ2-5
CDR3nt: TGTGCCAGCAGTTTATGGCCAGGAGTCCAAGAGACCCAGTACTTC
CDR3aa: CASSLWPGVQETQYF

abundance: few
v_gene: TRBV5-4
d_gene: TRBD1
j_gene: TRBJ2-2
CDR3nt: TGTGCCAGCAGCTTGCTCCGGACCGGGACAGACTTAGACCTGCTCTGGGACACCGGGGAGCTGTTTTTT
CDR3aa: CASSLLRTGTDLDLLWDTGELFF

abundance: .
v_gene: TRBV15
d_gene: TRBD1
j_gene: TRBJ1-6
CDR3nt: TGTGCCACCAGCAGAGCGAGACAGGGGAATTCACCCCTCCACTTT
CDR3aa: CATSRARQGNSPLHF

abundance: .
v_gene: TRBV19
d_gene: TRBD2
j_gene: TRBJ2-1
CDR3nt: TGTGCCAGTAGTCGTAGCGGGGGGCCGGGCAATGAGCAGTTCTTC
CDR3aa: CASSRSGGPGNEQFF

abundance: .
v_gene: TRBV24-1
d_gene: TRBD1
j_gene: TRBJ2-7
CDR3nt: TGTGCCACCAGTGATTCCGCCGGGACAGCGGTTTACGAGCAGTACTTC
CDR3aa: CATSDSAGTAVYEQYF

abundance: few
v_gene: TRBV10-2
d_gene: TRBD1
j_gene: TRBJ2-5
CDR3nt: TGCGCCAGCGGACAGGGGGATAGGGAGACCCAGTACTTC
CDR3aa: CASGQGDRETQYF

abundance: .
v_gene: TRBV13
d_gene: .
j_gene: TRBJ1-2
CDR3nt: TGTGCCAGCAGATACCAACCAGGGACCCTTAACTATGGCTACACCTTC
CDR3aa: CASRYQPGTLNYGYTF

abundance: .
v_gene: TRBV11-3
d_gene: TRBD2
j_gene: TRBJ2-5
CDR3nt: TGTGCCAGCAGCAGACAGGCTAGCGGGGATGAGACCCAGTACTTC
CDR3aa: CASSRQASGDETQYF

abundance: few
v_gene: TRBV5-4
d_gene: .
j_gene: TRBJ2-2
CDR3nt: TGTGCCAGCACCCGTCCGGGACACGAAGCGAACACCGGGGAGCTGTTTTTT
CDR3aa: CASTRPGHEANTGELFF

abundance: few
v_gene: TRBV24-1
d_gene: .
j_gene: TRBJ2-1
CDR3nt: TGTGCCACCAGTGAGAGACCGGGACTCACATACAATGAGCAGTTCTTC
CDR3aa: CATSERPGLTYNEQFF

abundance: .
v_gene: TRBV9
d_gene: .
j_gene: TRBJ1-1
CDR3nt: TGTGCCAGCAGCGTAGTCGGCACTGAAGCTTTCTTT
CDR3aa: CASSVVGTEAFF

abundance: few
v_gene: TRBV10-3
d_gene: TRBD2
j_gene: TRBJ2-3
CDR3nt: TGTGCCATCAGGACTGGGACTAGCGGGAGCACAGATACGCAGTATTTT
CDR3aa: CAIRTGTSGSTDTQYF

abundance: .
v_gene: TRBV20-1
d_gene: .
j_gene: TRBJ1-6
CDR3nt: TGCAGTGCTACACAGGACAGCCATAATTCACCCCTCCACTTT
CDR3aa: CSATQDSHNSPLHF

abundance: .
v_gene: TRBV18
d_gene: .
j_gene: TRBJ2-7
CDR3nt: TGTGCCAGCTCACCACCCCTAGCGAGCTACGAGCAGTACTTC
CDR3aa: CASSPPLASYEQYF

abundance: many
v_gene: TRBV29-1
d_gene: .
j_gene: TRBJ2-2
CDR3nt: TGCAGCGTTGAACTACTGGTGAACACCGGGGAGCTGTTTTTT
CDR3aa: CSVELLVNTGELFF

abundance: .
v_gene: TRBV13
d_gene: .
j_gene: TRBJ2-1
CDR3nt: TGTGCCAGCAGCTTAGGGGCAGGACGGCAGTTCTTC
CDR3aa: CASSLGAGRQFF

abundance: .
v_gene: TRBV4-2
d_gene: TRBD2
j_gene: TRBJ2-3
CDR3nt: TGTGCCAGGAGCCCGGGGCTAATCTGCTCTAGCGGGGGGGCGGTATCTGATACGCAGTATTTT
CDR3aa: CARSPGLICSSGGAVSDTQYF

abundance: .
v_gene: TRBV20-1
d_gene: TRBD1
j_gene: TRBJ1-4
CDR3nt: TGCAGTGCTAGAGATCCGGGACAGGGTGAAAAACTGTTTTTT
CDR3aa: CSARDPGQGEKLFF

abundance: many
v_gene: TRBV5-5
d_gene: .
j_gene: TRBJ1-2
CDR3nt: TGTGCCAGCAGCGACGAACAGGGCAACTATGGCTACACCTTC
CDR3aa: CASSDEQGNYGYTF

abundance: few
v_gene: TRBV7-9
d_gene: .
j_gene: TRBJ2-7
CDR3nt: TGTGCCAGCACCAAAGGGGCTTCGCGGGACGAGCAGTACTTC
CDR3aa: CASTKGASRDEQYF